This TCR beta chain was sequenced in a study of HIV-infected patients and healthy controls. Alpha and beta constant-region primers primed reverse transcription of approximately 500 ng RNA. Using multiplexing indices, alpha and beta chain libraries were generated apart by chain-specific third strand synthesis. Priming off the SP2 site generated the second strand. TCRdb re-called the 5' RACE reads through MiXCR, storing one row per CDR3 protein. In the table there are 15,000 to 20,000 distinct CDR3 sequences, about a tenth of which are singletons. Whole blood was used without fractionation, so all unsorted peripheral T cells were included. This clonotype was seen at least ten times. V lost 0 bases, J lost 7 bases, and 13 bases lay in between. Germline values: CDR1 MNHNY, CDR2 SVGAGI (reference sequence). The CDR3 extends over 15 amino acids.

Sequenced: blood. The chain uses TRBV6-6 and TRBJ2-1; a weak D match, TRBD2 (5 bases). This sequence originates from an adult in good health. CDR3 bases: TGTGCCAGCAGTTACTCGGCTAGCTTGGGGAATGAGCAGTTCTTC. It yields the protein CASSYSASLGNEQFF.